One sample yielded the 27 T cell receptor beta chains listed below, sequenced in a study of T cells in tumors after PD-1 blockade. Profiling relied on immunoSEQ multiplex PCR, and the TCRdb table lists in-frame clones only, not all of them. The sample lists approximately 20,000 clones; roughly 80% were seen once. The specimen comprised PBMCs, sampled after anti-PD-1 therapy. The origin of the receptors is a human donor with advanced basal cell or squamous cell carcinoma (not recorded which).

The chain carries TRBV2 and TRBJ1-6; maybe TRBD1 (5 bases). In germline, CDR1 is SNHLY, CDR2 FYNNEI. CDR3 length: 15 amino acids. Trimming cost V 6 bases and J 8 bases, with 17 bases left between them. The chain's CDR3 is CASRTRVYEDSPLHF. As DNA, the CDR3 is TGTGCCAGCAGAACCAGGGTATATGAGGATTCACCCCTCCACTTT. The complete variable domain, with remaining parts taken from reference TRBV2 and TRBJ1-6, reads EPEVTQTPSHQVTQMGQEVILRCVPISNHLYFYWYRQILGQKVEFLVSFYNNEISEKSEIFDDQFSVERPDGSNFTLKIRSTKLEDSAMYFCASRTRVYEDSPLHFGNGTRLTVT.

This chain links TRBV5-6 with TRBJ2-2; D not certain. Germline CDR1 and CDR2: SGHDT and YYEEEE. V dropped 5 bases and J dropped 6 bases, with 8 bases sitting between them. CDR3 length: 12 residues. For the CDR3, the DNA is TGTGCCAGCAGGACCGGGCCCGGGGAGCTGTTTTTT. Protein product: CASRTGPGELFF.

This chain joins TRBV27 and TRBJ1-5; D is perhaps TRBD1 (6 bases). The V end lost 6 bases, the J end lost 5 bases, and 11 bases lay between the germline ends. This CDR3 contains 13 residues. Germline-derived CDR1 and CDR2 are MNHEY and SMNVEV (reference sequence). The CDR3, as DNA: TGTGCCAGCAGCCCGGGGGCTTATCAGCCCCAGCATTTT. Protein product: CASSPGAYQPQHF.

The chain couples TRBV27 to TRBJ1-5; 7 bases agree with TRBD1. In germline, CDR1 is MNHEY, CDR2 SMNVEV (reference sequence). The CDR3 consists of 14 residues. V was clipped by 5 bases and J by 7 bases; unmatched bases: 8. The CDR3 DNA sequence: TGTGCCAGCAGTCGAGGACAGGTAGCCCAGCCCCAGCATTTT. Encoded protein: CASSRGQVAQPQHF.

For the CDR3, the DNA is TGTGCCAGTAGTTTCCAGGACCAAAGCAATCAGCCCCAGCATTTT. Its protein is CASSFQDQSNQPQHF. V gene TRBV19 combines with J gene TRBJ1-5; D remains ambiguous. The CDR3 length is 15 residues. The V end was cut by 5 bases, the J end by 1 base, with 12 bases between. CDR1 LNHDA and CDR2 SQIVND come from the germline V gene (reference sequence).

This clone occurred once. V and J are TRBV7-9 and TRBJ1-2; D is ambiguous. The germline V and J ends were trimmed by 2 bases and 4 bases, with 14 bases remaining between them. The CDR3 extends over 15 amino acids. Germline V gene lookup returns CDR1 SEHNR and CDR2 FQNEAQ (reference sequence). CDR3 protein: CASSLPDAAPYGYTF. CDR3 coding DNA: TGTGCCAGCAGCTTACCGGACGCTGCACCCTATGGCTACACCTTC. Using reference TRBV7-9 and TRBJ1-2 for the parts outside the CDR3, the full variable domain is DTGVSQNPRHKITKRGQNVTFRCDPISEHNRLYWYRQTLGQGPEFLTYFQNEAQLEKSRLLSDRFSAERPKGSFSTLEIQRTEQGDSAMYLCASSLPDAAPYGYTFGSGTRLTVV.

The chain is built from TRBV27 and TRBJ1-1, with a weak D call TRBD1 (6 bases). The germline V gene has CDR1 MNHEY and CDR2 SMNVEV (reference sequence). Trimming stripped 5 bases from V and 0 bases from J, with 10 bases between. The CDR3 totals 14 residues. The CDR3 is CASSRTALNTEAFF. CDR3 coding DNA: TGTGCCAGCAGTAGGACAGCCTTGAACACTGAAGCTTTCTTT.

This chain connects TRBV18 to TRBJ2-7; D perhaps matches TRBD1 (5 bases). V dropped 1 base and J dropped 6 bases, with 22 bases sitting between them. Looked up from germline, CDR1 is KGHSH and CDR2 is LQKENI. This CDR3 is built from 17 residues. The CDR3 DNA sequence: TGTGCCAGCTCACCACTTCCCATAACAGGCGTAAGAGGCGAGCAGTACTTC. Protein product: CASSPLPITGVRGEQYF.

The chain carries TRBV2 and TRBJ2-3, with TRBD1 identical over 7 bases. J lost 5 bases, V lost 4 bases, and 12 bases had no gene match. Germline-derived CDR1 and CDR2 are SNHLY and FYNNEI. CDR3 length: 16 amino acids. The CDR3 loop is CASSVRDSGLGDTQYF. CDR3 nucleotides: TGTGCCAGCAGTGTCCGGGACAGCGGTCTGGGAGATACGCAGTATTTT.

The chain employs TRBV6-4 and TRBJ2-4; the D is unclear. Germline CDR1 and CDR2: MRHNA and SNTAGT. This CDR3 comprises 14 residues. V was clipped by 8 bases and J by 0 bases, with 11 bases between them. The CDR3 sequence: CASLLNLAKNIQYF. The CDR3, as DNA: TGTGCCAGCCTACTAAATCTAGCCAAAAACATTCAGTACTTC.

The chain is built from TRBV29-1 and TRBJ1-3; D might be TRBD1 (6 bases). There are 14 residues in the CDR3. The V end was cut by 2 bases, the J end by 4 bases, with 12 bases between. In germline, CDR1 is SQVTM, CDR2 ANQGSEA. This chain's CDR3 is CSVEPGGQGNTIYF. CDR3 DNA sequence: TGCAGCGTTGAACCCGGGGGCCAAGGAAACACCATATATTTT.

The chain links TRBV2 to TRBJ2-1; 8 positions match TRBD1. Germline V CDR1 and CDR2: SNHLY, FYNNEI. Trimming removed 10 bases from V and 1 base from J; junction bases left unmatched: 6. This CDR3 is built from 14 residues. As DNA, the CDR3 is TGTGCCATCCTCGGACAGGGATCCTACAATGAGCAGTTCTTC. Its protein is CAILGQGSYNEQFF.

The chain carries TRBV5-1 and TRBJ1-5; D is undetermined. Trimming pared 0 bases from V and 2 bases from J, leaving 6 bases between. Germline V lookup: CDR1 SGHRS, CDR2 YFSETQ. The CDR3 extends over 14 amino acids. The CDR3 sequence: CASSLGGGNQPQHF. CDR3 coding DNA: TGCGCCAGCAGCTTGGGGGGTGGCAATCAGCCCCAGCATTTT.

The chain carries TRBV14 and TRBJ2-4; tentatively, D is TRBD2 (5 bases). V lost 1 base and J 0 bases, leaving 13 bases between the germline ends. The germline V gene encodes CDR1 SGHDN and CDR2 FVKESK. The CDR3 totals 17 residues. The CDR3 reads CASSQGGLAVAKNIQYF. The CDR3 nucleotides are TGTGCCAGCAGCCAAGGCGGTCTAGCAGTAGCCAAAAACATTCAGTACTTC.

The chain uses TRBV10-3 and TRBJ1-4, with unresolved D. There are 14 residues in the CDR3. Germline CDR1 ENHRY, CDR2 SYGVKD. Trimming took 6 bases from V and 5 from J, leaving 13 bases between them. As DNA, the CDR3 is TGTGCCATCAGAAGTGCCTCTGGGAATGAAAAACTGTTTTTT. Its translation: CAIRSASGNEKLFF.

The chain has TRBV28 and TRBJ2-1, with 8 nucleotides matching TRBD2. The CDR3 is 17 amino acids. The germline V gene encodes CDR1 MDHEN and CDR2 SYDVKM. Trimming at V came to 5 bases and at J to 3 bases, leaving 12 bases not matched to a gene. The CDR3 here is CASSGAVGGEDYNEQFF. DNA of the CDR3: TGTGCCAGCAGTGGGGCCGTCGGGGGGGAGGACTACAATGAGCAGTTCTTC.

The CDR3 DNA is TGCGCCAGCAGCTTGGTTGTGGGGGGTGGTCCAGAGACCCAGTACTTC. It specifies CASSLVVGGGPETQYF. This rearrangement joins TRBV5-1 to TRBJ2-5, with D tentatively TRBD2 (6 bases). This CDR3 is 16 amino acids long. Deletions cut 0 bases from V and 4 bases from J, with 16 bases between. CDR1 is SGHRS and CDR2 is YFSETQ in the germline V gene. Full variable domain (rest looked up from reference TRBV5-1 and TRBJ2-5): KAGVTQTPRYLIKTRGQQVTLSCSPISGHRSVSWYQQTPGQGLQFLFEYFSETQRNKGNFPGRFSGRQFSNSRSEMNVSTLELGDSALYLCASSLVVGGGPETQYFGPGTRLLVL.

The chain combines TRBV7-9 with TRBJ1-1; TRBD1 agrees at 11 bases. V shed 1 base, J shed 0 bases, and the junction held 4 bases outside the gene matches. The germline gives CDR1 SEHNR, CDR2 FQNEAQ (reference sequence). The CDR3 has 17 residues. This CDR3 reads CASSLGTGGGVNTEAFF. The CDR3 DNA follows: TGTGCCAGCAGCTTAGGGACAGGGGGCGGGGTGAACACTGAAGCTTTCTTT.

The chain employs TRBV2 and TRBJ2-2, with D possibly being TRBD1 (6 bases). CDR3 size: 15 residues. CDR1 SNHLY and CDR2 FYNNEI come from the germline V gene. Trimming shortened V by 7 bases and J by 4 bases, and 16 bases separated the two germline ends. The CDR3 sequence: CASTHRDGGTGELFF. CDR3 sequence (DNA): TGTGCCAGCACCCACAGGGATGGTGGCACCGGGGAGCTGTTTTTT.

In nucleotides, the CDR3 is TGTGCCAGTAGTATAGTGGGAGGGCTAGCGGGAGGAGAGACCCAGTACTTC. This gives the protein CASSIVGGLAGGETQYF. The rearrangement joins TRBV19 to TRBJ2-5; 11 nucleotides match TRBD2. The CDR3 is 17 amino acids. The germline gives CDR1 LNHDA, CDR2 SQIVND (reference sequence). V shed 1 base, J shed 4 bases, and the junction held 8 bases outside the gene matches.

CDR3 bases: TGTGCCAGCAGTATGGGACGGGGGAGCTCCTACGAGCAGTACTTC. Amino acid sequence: CASSMGRGSSYEQYF. V usage is TRBV6-5 and J usage is TRBJ2-7, with a weak D call TRBD2 (6 bases). This CDR3 region has 15 residues. Per germline, CDR1 MNHEY and CDR2 SVGAGI. Trimming shortened V by 5 bases and J by 0 bases, and 14 bases separated the two germline ends.

The chain employs TRBV19 and TRBJ2-1; 8 bases line up with TRBD2. Looked up from germline, CDR1 is LNHDA and CDR2 is SQIVND (reference sequence). The CDR3 totals 17 residues. With V trimmed by 6 bases and J by 0 bases, 10 bases remained unmatched. The CDR3 loop reads CASSPRGGPSSYNEQFF. The DNA of the CDR3 is TGTGCCAGTAGCCCCCGGGGGGGCCCGAGCTCCTACAATGAGCAGTTCTTC.

This rearrangement joins TRBV5-4 to TRBJ2-3; D tentatively reads TRBD1 or TRBD2 (5 bases each). The V end lost 1 base, the J end lost 3 bases, and 12 bases lay between the germline ends. The CDR3 contains 15 residues. The germline CDR1 and CDR2 sequences are SGHNT and YYREEE (reference sequence). CDR3 coding DNA: TGTGCCAGCAGCTTGAGCGGCTGGGGGACAGATACGCAGTATTTT. Protein product: CASSLSGWGTDTQYF.

This chain uses TRBV19 with TRBJ1-1; D gene uncertain. Germline CDR1 LNHDA, CDR2 SQIVND (reference sequence). This CDR3 is built from 14 residues. Trimming took 5 bases from V and 4 from J, leaving 14 bases between them. The CDR3 bases are TGTGCCAGTAGTTCCGTTTCCAAGGGCACTGAAGCTTTCTTT. Translation: CASSSVSKGTEAFF.

The rearrangement joins TRBV24-1 to TRBJ2-2; 9 bases map to TRBD2. V lost 4 bases, J lost 0 bases, and 2 bases stayed unmatched. Germline values: CDR1 KGHDR, CDR2 SFDVKD. The CDR3 covers 16 residues. The CDR3 DNA follows: TGTGCCACCAGTGACGTAGCGGGAGCGAACACCGGGGAGCTGTTTTTT. It codes for CATSDVAGANTGELFF.

The chain combines TRBV10-3 with TRBJ1-2; D is perhaps TRBD1 (5 bases). This CDR3 is 16 amino acids long. V was shortened by 8 bases and J by 7 bases, with 26 bases between the two germline ends. CDR1 ENHRY and CDR2 SYGVKD come from the germline V gene. As DNA, the CDR3 is TGTGCCATCCTGCTGGATGCGTCAAGGGGCGGAGGTGGCTACACCTTC. This translates into CAILLDASRGGGGYTF.

The CDR3 here is CASRVAEGTDTQYF. CDR3 coding DNA: TGTGCCAGCAGAGTAGCGGAAGGCACAGATACGCAGTATTTT. The V call is TRBV28, the J call TRBJ2-3; TRBD2 is a possible D gene (6 bases). Germline V gene data show CDR1 as MDHEN and CDR2 as SYDVKM. Trimming took off 6 bases at V and 1 base at J, with 11 bases between the two ends. The CDR3 is made up of 14 amino acids.